This T cell receptor (beta chain) was obtained from a study of blood T cell repertoires in COVID-19. Germline CDR1 and CDR2: SGHRS and YFSETQ. V was shortened by 1 base and J by 9 bases, with 11 bases between the two germline ends. The CDR3 consists of 12 residues. Original analysis: Estimation of nucleated cell counts was performed using reference gene primer amplification. The data were produced by immunoSEQ multiplex PCR, yet TCRdb's version contains in-frame clones alone and is incomplete. That table gives V, J and clone size, and the DNA gave D and trimming. The sample includes approximately 190,000 clones, around 83% of them seen just once.

J is TRBJ2-7 and V is TRBV5-1, with a tentative D call TRBD1 (6 bases). Sample: peripheral blood. This TCR was sampled from a woman between 40 and 55 years old with acute or convalescent COVID-19. The CDR3 protein is CASSLTEGVQYF. CDR3 sequence (DNA): TGCGCCAGCAGCTTGACCGAGGGGGTGCAGTACTTC.